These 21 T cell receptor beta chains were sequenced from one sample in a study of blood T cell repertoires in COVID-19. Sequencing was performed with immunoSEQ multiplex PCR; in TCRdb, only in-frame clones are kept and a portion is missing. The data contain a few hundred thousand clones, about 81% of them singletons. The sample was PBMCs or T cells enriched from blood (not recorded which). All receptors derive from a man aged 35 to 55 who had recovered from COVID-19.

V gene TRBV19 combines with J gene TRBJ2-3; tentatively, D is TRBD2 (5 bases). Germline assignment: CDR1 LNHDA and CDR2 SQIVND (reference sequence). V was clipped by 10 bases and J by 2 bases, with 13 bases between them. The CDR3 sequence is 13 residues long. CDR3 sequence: CATQDWDTDTQYF. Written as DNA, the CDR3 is TGTGCCACCCAGGACTGGGACACAGATACGCAGTATTTT.

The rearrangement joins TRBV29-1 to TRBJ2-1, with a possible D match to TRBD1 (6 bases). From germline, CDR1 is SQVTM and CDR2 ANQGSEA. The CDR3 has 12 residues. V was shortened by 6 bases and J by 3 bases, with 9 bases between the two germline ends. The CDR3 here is CSVQQGYNEQFF. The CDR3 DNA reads TGCAGCGTCCAACAGGGCTACAATGAGCAGTTCTTC.

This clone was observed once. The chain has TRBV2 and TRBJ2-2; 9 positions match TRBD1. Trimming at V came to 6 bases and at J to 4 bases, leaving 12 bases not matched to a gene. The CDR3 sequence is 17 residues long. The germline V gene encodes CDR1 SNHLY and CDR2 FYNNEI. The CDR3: CASRGGQGLGVTGELFF. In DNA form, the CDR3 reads TGTGCCAGCAGGGGAGGACAGGGGTTAGGGGTCACCGGGGAGCTGTTTTTT.

For the CDR3, the DNA is TGTGCCAGCAGTGAACAGGGGTTGAACACTGAAGCTTTCTTT. It specifies CASSEQGLNTEAFF. The chain employs TRBV6-1 and TRBJ1-1; TRBD1 might be the D (6 bases). The CDR3 totals 14 residues. CDR1 is MNHNS and CDR2 is SASEGT in the germline V gene. V was cut by 2 bases and J by 0 bases, with 7 bases left in between.

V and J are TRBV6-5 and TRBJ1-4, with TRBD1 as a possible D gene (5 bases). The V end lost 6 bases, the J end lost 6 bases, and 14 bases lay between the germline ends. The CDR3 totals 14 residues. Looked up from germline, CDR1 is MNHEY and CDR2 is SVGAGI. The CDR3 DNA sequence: TGTGCCAGCAGGTGGTTGCAAGGGGATGAAAAACTGTTTTTT. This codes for CASRWLQGDEKLFF.

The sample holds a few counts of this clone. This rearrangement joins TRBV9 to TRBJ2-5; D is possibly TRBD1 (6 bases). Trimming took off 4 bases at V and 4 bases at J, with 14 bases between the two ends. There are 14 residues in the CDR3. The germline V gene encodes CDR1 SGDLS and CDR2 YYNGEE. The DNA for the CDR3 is TGTGCCAGCAGCCCGGACAGCACCCCAGAGACCCAGTACTTC. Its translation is CASSPDSTPETQYF.

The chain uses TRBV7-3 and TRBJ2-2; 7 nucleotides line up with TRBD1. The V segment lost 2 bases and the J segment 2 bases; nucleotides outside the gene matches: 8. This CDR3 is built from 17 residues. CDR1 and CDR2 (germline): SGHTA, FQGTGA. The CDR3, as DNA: TGTGCCAGCAGCTTATCAGGCACAGGGGTAAACACCGGGGAGCTGTTTTTT. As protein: CASSLSGTGVNTGELFF.

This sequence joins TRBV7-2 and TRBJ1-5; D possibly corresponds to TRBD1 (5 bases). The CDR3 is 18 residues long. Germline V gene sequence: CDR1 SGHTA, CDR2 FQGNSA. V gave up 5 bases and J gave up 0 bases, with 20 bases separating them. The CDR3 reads CASSPGAGQKYSNQPQHF. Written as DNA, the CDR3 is TGTGCCAGCAGCCCCGGGGCGGGGCAGAAGTATAGCAATCAGCCCCAGCATTTT.

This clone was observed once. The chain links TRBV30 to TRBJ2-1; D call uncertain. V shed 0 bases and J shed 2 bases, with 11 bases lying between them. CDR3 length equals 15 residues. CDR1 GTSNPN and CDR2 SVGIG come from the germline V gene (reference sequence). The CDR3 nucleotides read TGTGCCTGGAGTGTAACTGTTAACGCCTACAATGAGCAGTTCTTC. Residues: CAWSVTVNAYNEQFF.

The CDR3: CAWSGMGGGGSFF. CDR3 DNA: TGTGCCTGGAGTGGGATGGGGGGAGGGGGATCGTTCTTC. This sequence joins TRBV30 and TRBJ2-1, with D maybe TRBD2 (7 bases). Trimming pared 1 base from V and 15 bases from J, leaving 19 bases between. This CDR3 spans 13 amino acids. From germline, CDR1 is GTSNPN and CDR2 SVGIG (reference sequence).

Written as DNA, the CDR3 is TGTGCCAGCTCACCACTCCACACAGATACGCAGTATTTT. As protein: CASSPLHTDTQYF. The V call is TRBV18, the J call TRBJ2-3; D gene ambiguous. Germline CDR1 and CDR2: KGHSH and LQKENI. This CDR3 has 13 residues. V was pared by 1 base and J by 2 bases, with 4 bases between.

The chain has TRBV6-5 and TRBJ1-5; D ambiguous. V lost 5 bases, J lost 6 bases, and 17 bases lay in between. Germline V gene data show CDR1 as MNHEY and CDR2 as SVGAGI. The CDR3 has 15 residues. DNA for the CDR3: TGTGCCAGCAGTCCCCCCCACACAGTAGTTCAGCCCCAGCATTTT. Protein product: CASSPPHTVVQPQHF.

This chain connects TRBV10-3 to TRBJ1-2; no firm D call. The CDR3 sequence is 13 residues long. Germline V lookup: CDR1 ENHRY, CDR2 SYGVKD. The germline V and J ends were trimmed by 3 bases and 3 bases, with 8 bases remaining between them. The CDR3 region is CAISEWSYYGYTF. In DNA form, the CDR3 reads TGTGCCATCAGTGAATGGAGCTACTATGGCTACACCTTC.

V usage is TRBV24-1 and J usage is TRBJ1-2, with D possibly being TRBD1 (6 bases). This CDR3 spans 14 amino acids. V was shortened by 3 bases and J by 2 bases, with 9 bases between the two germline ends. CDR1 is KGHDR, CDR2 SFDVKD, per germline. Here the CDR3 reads CATSDRTANYGYTF. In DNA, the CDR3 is TGTGCCACCAGTGATCGGACAGCGAACTATGGCTACACCTTC.

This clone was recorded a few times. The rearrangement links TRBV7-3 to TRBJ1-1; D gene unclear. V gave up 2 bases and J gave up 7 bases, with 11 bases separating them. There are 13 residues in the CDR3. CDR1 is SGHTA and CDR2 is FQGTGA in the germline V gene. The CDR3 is CASSLAVEGEAFF. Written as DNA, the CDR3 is TGTGCCAGCAGCTTAGCGGTAGAGGGTGAAGCTTTCTTT.

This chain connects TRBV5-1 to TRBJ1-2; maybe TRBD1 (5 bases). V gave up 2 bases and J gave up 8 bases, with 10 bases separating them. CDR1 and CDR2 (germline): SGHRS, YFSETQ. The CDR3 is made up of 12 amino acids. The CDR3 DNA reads TGCGCCAGCAGCTTACAGGCCGAAGGCTACACCTTC. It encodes CASSLQAEGYTF. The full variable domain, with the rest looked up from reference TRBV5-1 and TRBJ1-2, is KAGVTQTPRYLIKTRGQQVTLSCSPISGHRSVSWYQQTPGQGLQFLFEYFSETQRNKGNFPGRFSGRQFSNSRSEMNVSTLELGDSALYLCASSLQAEGYTFGSGTRLTVV.

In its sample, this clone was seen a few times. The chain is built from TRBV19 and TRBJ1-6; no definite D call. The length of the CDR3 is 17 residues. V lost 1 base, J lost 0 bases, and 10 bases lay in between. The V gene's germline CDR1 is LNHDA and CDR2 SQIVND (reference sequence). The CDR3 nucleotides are TGTGCCAGTAGTATAGGACGGAGGAGCTCCTATAATTCACCCCTCCACTTT. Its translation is CASSIGRRSSYNSPLHF. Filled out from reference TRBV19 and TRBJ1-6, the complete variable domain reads DGGITQSPKYLFRKEGQNVTLSCEQNLNHDAMYWYRQDPGQGLRLIYYSQIVNDFQKGDIAEGYSVSREKKESFPLTVTSAQKNPTAFYLCASSIGRRSSYNSPLHFGNGTRLTVT.

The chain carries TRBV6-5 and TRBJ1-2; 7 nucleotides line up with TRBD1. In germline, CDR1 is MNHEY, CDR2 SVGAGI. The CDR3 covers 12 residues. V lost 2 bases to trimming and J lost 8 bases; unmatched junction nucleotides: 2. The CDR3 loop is CASSYKGAGYTF. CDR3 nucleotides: TGTGCCAGCAGTTACAAGGGGGCGGGCTACACCTTC.

This CDR3 reads CAISTGTGDQETQYF. CDR3 nucleotides: TGTGCCATCAGCACCGGGACAGGGGATCAAGAGACCCAGTACTTC. The chain recombines TRBV10-3 with TRBJ2-5; 10 nucleotides align to TRBD1. Germline values: CDR1 ENHRY, CDR2 SYGVKD. After removal of 6 bases from V and 2 bases from J, the junction contained 6 bases not matched to a gene. The CDR3 length is 15 residues.

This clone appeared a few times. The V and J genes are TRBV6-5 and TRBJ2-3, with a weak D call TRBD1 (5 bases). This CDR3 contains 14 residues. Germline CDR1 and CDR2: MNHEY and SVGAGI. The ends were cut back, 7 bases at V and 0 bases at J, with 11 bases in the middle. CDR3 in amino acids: CASMRTTSTDTQYF. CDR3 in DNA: TGTGCCAGCATGAGGACAACTAGCACAGATACGCAGTATTTT.

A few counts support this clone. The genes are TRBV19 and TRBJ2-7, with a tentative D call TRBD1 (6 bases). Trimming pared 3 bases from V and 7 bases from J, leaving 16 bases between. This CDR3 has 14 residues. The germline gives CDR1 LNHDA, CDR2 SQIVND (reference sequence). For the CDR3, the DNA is TGTGCCAGTAGTATTACGACAGGTTGGGAGGAGCAGTACTTC. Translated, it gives CASSITTGWEEQYF.